These 21 T cell receptor beta chains were sequenced from one sample in a study of Ad26.COV2.S vaccination and SARS-CoV-2 variants. The treatment denotes: some 20 received Ad26.COV2.S at low or high dose, single or two shots; several received placebo; per-sample allocation not given. Vaccine and placebo recipients were sampled on day 63 after the first injection. The assay was immunoSEQ multiplex PCR, and TCRdb's table has in-frame clones only and misses some. The sample comprises roughly 500,000 clones, 87% of which are singletons, and 9.5% to 15% rests with the top ten. This material consisted of peripheral blood, taken in a trial of Ad26.COV2.S vaccine versus placebo. These receptors were obtained from a person between 18 and 65 years old who received the Ad26.COV2.S COVID-19 vaccine or a placebo.

The V gene is TRBV4-2, the J gene TRBJ2-1, with D uncertain. The germline V gene has CDR1 LGHNA and CDR2 YNFKEQ. The V and J ends lost 0 bases and 8 bases respectively, with 14 bases between them. The CDR3 has 15 amino acids. The CDR3 sequence is CASSQEGYVGDEQFF. The CDR3 DNA sequence: TGTGCCAGCAGCCAAGAGGGGTATGTGGGCGATGAGCAGTTCTTC.

This rearrangement joins TRBV6-5 to TRBJ1-1, with D hard to call. The CDR3 loop spans 11 amino acids. Germline CDR1 MNHEY, CDR2 SVGAGI. V lost 7 bases, J lost 7 bases, and 10 bases lay in between. The CDR3 sequence is CASTRTGEAFF. The CDR3 region has the DNA TGTGCCAGCACTAGGACGGGTGAAGCTTTCTTT.

The rearrangement links TRBV10-3 to TRBJ2-3; perhaps TRBD1 as D (6 bases). The CDR3 extends over 13 amino acids. Trimming pared 4 bases from V and 6 bases from J, leaving 11 bases between. Germline loops: CDR1 ENHRY, CDR2 SYGVKD. CDR3 DNA sequence: TGTGCCATCAGTGTTCCTAGGGGGGATACGCAGTATTTT. Amino acids: CAISVPRGDTQYF.

The chain links TRBV27 to TRBJ1-1; D gene uncertain. Trimming pared 1 base from V and 6 bases from J, leaving 18 bases between. This CDR3 comprises 16 residues. Germline values: CDR1 MNHEY, CDR2 SMNVEV (reference sequence). This CDR3 is CASSLFAPKGNSEAFF. CDR3 DNA sequence: TGTGCCAGCAGTTTATTCGCTCCGAAAGGCAATTCTGAAGCTTTCTTT.

This chain's CDR3 is CASSVATYNSPLHF. The CDR3 coding sequence is TGTGCCAGCAGCGTAGCCACCTATAATTCACCCCTCCACTTT. The chain combines TRBV9 with TRBJ1-6, with D unclear. Looked up from germline, CDR1 is SGDLS and CDR2 is YYNGEE. CDR3 size: 14 residues. Deletions cut 0 bases from V and 2 bases from J, with 3 bases between.

Here the CDR3 reads CATRLGPYGYTF. CDR3 sequence (DNA): TGTGCCACCCGCCTGGGGCCCTATGGCTACACCTTC. The chain employs TRBV27 and TRBJ1-2; possibly TRBD1 for D (5 bases). The CDR3 runs to 12 residues. The ends were cut back, 10 bases at V and 4 bases at J, with 13 bases in the middle. Looked up from germline, CDR1 is MNHEY and CDR2 is SMNVEV (reference sequence).

V gene TRBV10-3 combines with J gene TRBJ1-1; D gene ambiguous. CDR1 ENHRY and CDR2 SYGVKD come from the germline V gene. The CDR3 runs to 13 residues. The V end was cut by 8 bases, the J end by 0 bases, with 10 bases between. DNA of the CDR3: TGTGCCATCCGGAAGCTATTGAACACTGAAGCTTTCTTT. Protein product: CAIRKLLNTEAFF.

The genes are TRBV30 and TRBJ1-1; a weak D match, TRBD1 (6 bases). Trimming took 0 bases from V and 1 from J, leaving 9 bases between them. The CDR3 spans 14 residues. Germline values: CDR1 GTSNPN, CDR2 SVGIG (reference sequence). The CDR3 spells CAWSVRGGNTEAFF. CDR3 nucleotide sequence: TGTGCCTGGAGTGTACGAGGGGGGAACACTGAAGCTTTCTTT.

The V call is TRBV7-2, the J call TRBJ2-2, with a possible D match to TRBD2 (6 bases). Germline V gene sequence: CDR1 SGHTA, CDR2 FQGNSA. V was cut by 1 base and J by 8 bases, with 17 bases left in between. This CDR3 is 16 amino acids long. CDR3 loop: CASSLDSGLLGGELFF. The CDR3 DNA follows: TGTGCCAGCAGCTTAGATAGCGGCCTCCTCGGGGGGGAGCTGTTTTTT.

CDR3 coding DNA: TGTGCCAGCAGCTATAGGACAGGTACTGAAGCTTTCTTT. Protein: CASSYRTGTEAFF. This sequence joins TRBV11-3 and TRBJ1-1, with TRBD1 matching over 7 bases. V lost 4 bases, J lost 5 bases, and 4 bases stayed unmatched. The CDR3 runs 13 residues. Germline V gives CDR1 SGHNT, CDR2 YENEEA.

J is TRBJ1-3 and V is TRBV27; 7 bases agree with TRBD1. Germline trimming cut 5 bases from V and 0 bases from J; bases unmatched to any gene: 7. The CDR3 length is 16 residues. Germline CDR1 and CDR2: MNHEY and SMNVEV (reference sequence). The CDR3 spells CASSLLGQASGNTIYF. DNA for the CDR3: TGTGCCAGCAGTCTCCTCGGACAGGCCTCTGGAAACACCATATATTTT.

The V call is TRBV19, the J call TRBJ1-5; no reliable D call. CDR1 and CDR2 from the germline V gene are LNHDA and SQIVND (reference sequence). V was shortened by 6 bases and J by 0 bases, with 6 bases between the two germline ends. The CDR3 covers 13 residues. DNA of the CDR3: TGTGCCAGTAGCGATGTTAGCAATCAGCCCCAGCATTTT. It is translated as CASSDVSNQPQHF.

V gene TRBV9 combines with J gene TRBJ2-7; TRBD2 matches at 8 bases. CDR1 SGDLS and CDR2 YYNGEE come from the germline V gene. V lost 0 bases, J lost 5 bases, and 7 bases stayed unmatched. This CDR3 has 15 residues. The CDR3: CASSVAGGSNDEQYF. The CDR3 DNA follows: TGTGCCAGCAGCGTAGCGGGAGGGAGTAACGACGAGCAGTACTTC.

The chain combines TRBV7-2 with TRBJ2-5; TRBD2 matches at 8 bases. The CDR3 runs to 15 residues. Germline values: CDR1 SGHTA, CDR2 FQGNSA. The J segment lost 5 bases and the V segment lost 6 bases, leaving 11 bases of the junction unmatched. The CDR3, as DNA: TGTGCCAGCAGAAACGGGGGGGGGCGCATGGAGACCCAGTACTTC. It is translated as CASRNGGGRMETQYF.

This chain connects TRBV29-1 to TRBJ2-7; D is ambiguous. Germline V gene sequence: CDR1 SQVTM, CDR2 ANQGSEA. Trimming took off 6 bases at V and 1 base at J, with 16 bases between the two ends. The CDR3 covers 14 residues. CDR3 in DNA: TGCAGCGTCCAACACCGAGTAGGATCCTACGAGCAGTACTTC. Amino acid sequence: CSVQHRVGSYEQYF.

CDR3 in amino acids: CATSGGPGGTQYF. The CDR3 DNA follows: TGTGCCACCTCGGGTGGGCCGGGTGGTACGCAGTATTTT. The chain carries TRBV28 and TRBJ2-3; D not resolved. The V and J ends lost 10 bases and 8 bases respectively, with 19 bases between them. In germline, CDR1 is MDHEN, CDR2 SYDVKM. This CDR3 has 13 amino acids.

The chain carries TRBV16 and TRBJ1-5; 7 nucleotides agree with TRBD1. V was pared by 4 bases and J by 3 bases, with 9 bases of the junction left unmatched. Looked up from germline, CDR1 is KGHSY and CDR2 is FQNENV. CDR3 length: 16 residues. CDR3 protein: CASSLSGRGHNQPQHF. CDR3 DNA: TGTGCCAGCAGCCTGAGTGGAAGGGGGCACAATCAGCCCCAGCATTTT.

The rearrangement links TRBV2 to TRBJ1-2; D uncertain. The CDR3 totals 13 residues. CDR1 is SNHLY and CDR2 is FYNNEI in the germline V gene. Trimming took 6 bases from V and 8 from J, leaving 16 bases between them. Written as DNA, the CDR3 is TGTGCCAGCAGGATTCAGCGGGGTGACGGCTACACCTTC. It is translated as CASRIQRGDGYTF.

This sequence joins TRBV10-2 and TRBJ2-1, with 7 bases that match TRBD2. Germline V lookup: CDR1 WSHSY, CDR2 SAAADI. V trimming: 0 bases; J trimming: 10 bases; junction bases outside the gene matches: 15. The CDR3 runs 17 residues. The CDR3 DNA sequence: TGCGCCAGCAGTGAGTCGATCTGGGAGGGCCGACCTTCAGAGCAGTTCTTC. It specifies CASSESIWEGRPSEQFF.

V is TRBV30 and J is TRBJ2-7; the D gene is possibly TRBD1 (5 bases). V lost 0 bases and J lost 6, with 15 bases in between. Germline V gene sequence: CDR1 GTSNPN, CDR2 SVGIG (reference sequence). The CDR3 has 14 amino acids. In DNA, the CDR3 is TGTGCCTGGAGTGTAGGTGGGGCGTCTACCGAGCAGTACTTC. Amino acid sequence: CAWSVGGASTEQYF.

The rearrangement joins TRBV5-1 to TRBJ1-3; no clear D. The length of the CDR3 is 15 residues. The germline CDR1 and CDR2 sequences are SGHRS and YFSETQ. V lost 1 base to trimming and J lost 0 bases, with 8 bases between them. The chain's CDR3 is CASSLRAASGNTIYF. DNA for the CDR3: TGCGCCAGCAGCTTGCGTGCAGCCTCTGGAAACACCATATATTTT.